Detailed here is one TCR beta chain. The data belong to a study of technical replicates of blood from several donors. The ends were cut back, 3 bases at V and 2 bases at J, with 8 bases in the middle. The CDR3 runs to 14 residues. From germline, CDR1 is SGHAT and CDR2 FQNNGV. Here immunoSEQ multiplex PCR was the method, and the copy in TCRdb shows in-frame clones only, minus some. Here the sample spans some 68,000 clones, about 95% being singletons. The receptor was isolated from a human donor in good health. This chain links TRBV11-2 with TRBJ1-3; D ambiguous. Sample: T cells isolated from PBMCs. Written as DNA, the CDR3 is TGTGCCAGCAGCTTGGTCGGGACTGGAAACACCATATATTTT. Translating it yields CASSLVGTGNTIYF.